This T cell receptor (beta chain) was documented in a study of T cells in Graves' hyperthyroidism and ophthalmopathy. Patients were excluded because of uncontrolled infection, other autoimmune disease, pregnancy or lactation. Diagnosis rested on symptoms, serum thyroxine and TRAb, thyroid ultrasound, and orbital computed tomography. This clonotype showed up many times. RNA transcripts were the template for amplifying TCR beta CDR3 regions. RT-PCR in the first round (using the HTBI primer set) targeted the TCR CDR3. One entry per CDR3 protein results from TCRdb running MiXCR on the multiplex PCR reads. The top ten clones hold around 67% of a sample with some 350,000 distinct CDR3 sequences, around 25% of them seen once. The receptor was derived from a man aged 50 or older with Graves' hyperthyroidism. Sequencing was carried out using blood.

The CDR3 coding sequence is TGTGCCAGCAGCTTAGACCAGACCCAGTACTTC. Residues: CASSLDQTQYF. V usage is TRBV11-2 and J usage is TRBJ2-5; D gene ambiguous. Germline V gene sequence: CDR1 SGHAT, CDR2 FQNNGV. CDR3 length: 11 amino acids. V gave up 0 bases and J gave up 6 bases, with 2 bases separating them. Variable domain in full (rest from reference TRBV11-2 and TRBJ2-5): EAGVAQSPRYKIIEKRQSVAFWCNPISGHATLYWYQQILGQGPKLLIQFQNNGVVDDSQLPKDRFSAERLKGVDSTLKIQPAKLEDSAVYLCASSLDQTQYFGPGTRLLVL.